Included here is one T cell receptor beta chain sequence, with context. This clone has only one observation. This clone's antigen is unknown. No base quality information exists; no much larger clone differs at one position. This sample was taken from a study of blood T cell repertoires in COVID-19 (dated by TCRdb to 2018 to 2021). Broadly, across the study: The collaborator samples originated in the United States, Italy and Spain and spanned the acute and convalescent phases of COVID-19. The prospective study material was composed of cDNA or gDNA derived from T cells, B-cell-depleted T cells, or PBMCs. The dataset comprised deeply sampled blood TCRbeta repertoires from subjects exposed to, actively infected with, or recovered from COVID-19. The repertoires were made available in a free public database intended to serve as a resource for research on the immune response to SARS-CoV-2. The samples were drawn from the first 160 participants of the ongoing ImmuneRACE study and from over 950 subjects provided by 6 global collaborators. A de-identified subject ID, COVID-19 status, age in years and sex were almost always included in the sample metadata. Where available, HLA class I and class II types were taken from metadata supplied by the sample provider and were not determined by assay-based typing. Overall results and qualifications from the work: Clinical and demographic metadata were provided uncurated, with the amount varying by source and participant.

TCRbeta CDR3 regions were amplified from genomic DNA by means of the immunoSEQ Assay, a bias-controlled multiplex PCR. As for how the authors treated the data: Within the assay, amplification of reference gene primers was used to estimate how many nucleated cells each sample contained. To quantify the absolute abundance of each unique TCRbeta CDR3 rearrangement, sequence reads were collapsed and filtered. For each sample, productive Simpson clonality was calculated by taking the square root of Simpson's diversity index across productive rearrangements. TCRdb provides this immuneACCESS table in a form limited to in-frame rearrangements. Some clones are lacking; in checked studies, under half of them reflect an unresolved V gene, and why the rest are absent is not known. That table furnishes V, J and clone size, whereas the DNA furnished D and trimming. For this sample there are 150,000 to 200,000 clones; around 84% appear just once. In total, the top ten clones hold approximately 15% of the sample.

Whole blood was collected in K2EDTA tubes by collaborating institutions according to the institutions' own protocols. For TCRbeta analysis, collaborators shipped samples as frozen whole blood, isolated PBMCs, or DNA extracted from either of those sample types. Taken from cysteine to phenylalanine, the CDR3 has 18 residues. Only CDR3 DNA is held: 54 bases, read in frame from base 1. The germline V gene (reference sequence) provides CDR1 LNHDA and CDR2 SQIVND. V loses 7 bases at its end and J loses 2 bases; junction bases beyond the gene matches: 18. This chain joins TRBV19 to TRBJ2-3; 7 bases in the middle match TRBD1. The TCR was taken from a man aged 25-40 years with active or convalescent COVID-19. The sequencing input was peripheral blood. The nucleotide sequence is given as TGTGCCAGTACCTCCGGGACAGAATACCCCCTAAACACAGATACGCAGTATTTT. Translated, it reads CASTSGTEYPLNTDTQYF.